The entry below describes one TCR beta chain. Antigen: not known. Healthy individuals who donated bone marrow served as the donors. PCR primers comprised 60 Vbeta and 13 Jbeta primers. Only in-frame clones appear in the TCRdb table, and some are missing; sequencing was by immunoSEQ multiplex PCR. The sample carries 98,000 or so clones, 60% to 85% recorded once. The record originates from a study of cytomegalovirus exposure and HLA in healthy donors. Study at large: One earlier analysis, a look at around 180 million T cells, found roughly 110 million unique TCR beta sequences. The study, taken as a whole, reports: HLA alleles were associated with 17,000 or so TCR beta sequences in a later analysis at 0.05 false discovery rate. The study reported that TCR beta sequences accurately predicted HLA-A and HLA-B alleles in most subjects.

The germline V and J ends were trimmed by 0 bases and 1 base, with 7 bases remaining between them. The length of the CDR3 is 14 residues. Germline values: CDR1 SGHAT, CDR2 FQNNGV. V gene TRBV11-2 combines with J gene TRBJ2-7; D unclear. Specimen: PBMCs. The source of this sequence is a young woman in good health and CMV-seropositive. The CDR3 reads CASSLDPGSYEQYF. The DNA of the CDR3 is TGTGCCAGCAGCTTAGATCCGGGTTCCTACGAGCAGTACTTC.